The rows below give T cell receptor beta chains drawn from one sample of a study of blood T cells in healthy people across ages. TCRdb redid the calling of the 5' RACE reads with MiXCR, one entry per CDR3 protein. The sample has hundreds of thousands of distinct CDR3 sequences; approximately 24% are singletons. These data were also filed under a second study, of T cells of mothers and their children.

Sequenced input: blood. These receptors all stem from a boy younger than 18 in good health. The CDR3 runs from the conserved cysteine through the conserved F or W. D genes are given only for firm matches. Clone sizes are given selectively: once, few, many, or a class where the clone is expanded.

d_call	clone_size	v_call	j_call	cdr3_aa	cdr3_nt
TRBD1	few	TRBV10-3	TRBJ2-2	CAISGRRGLTTGELFF	TGTGCCATCAGTGGGAGAAGGGGGCTAACAACCGGGGAGCTGTTTTTT
-	many	TRBV10-3	TRBJ2-5	CAISGNSQETQYF	TGTGCCATCAGTGGAAACAGCCAAGAGACCCAGTACTTC
TRBD1	few	TRBV15	TRBJ1-2	CATSRDSTGGRRYGYTF	TGTGCCACCAGCAGAGACTCGACAGGGGGCCGCAGATATGGCTACACCTTC
-	few	TRBV4-2	TRBJ2-6	CASDESALSSGANVLTF	TGTGCCAGCGACGAAAGTGCGCTAAGCTCTGGGGCCAACGTCCTGACTTTC
TRBD2	-	TRBV20-1	TRBJ2-5	CSARESSGGAFYAETQYF	TGCAGTGCTAGAGAGTCTAGCGGGGGGGCCTTTTACGCGGAGACCCAGTACTTC
-	few	TRBV27	TRBJ2-5	CASSRATADQETQYF	TGTGCCAGCAGTAGGGCGACAGCTGACCAAGAGACCCAGTACTTC
TRBD2	few	TRBV6-5	TRBJ2-5	CASSYSTFGAGGTQHF	TGTGCCAGCAGTTACTCGACCTTTGGGGCGGGAGGGACCCAGCACTTC
-	few	TRBV15	TRBJ1-6	CATSRDRGLSPLHF	TGTGCCACCAGCAGAGATCGGGGCCTTTCACCCCTCCACTTT
TRBD2	-	TRBV20-1	TRBJ2-2	CSALSGGAGELFF	TGCAGTGCTCTTAGCGGGGGGGCCGGGGAGCTGTTTTTT
-	-	TRBV6-5	TRBJ1-2	CASSRTDNYGYTF	TGTGCCAGCAGTCGGACGGATAACTATGGCTACACCTTC
-	-	TRBV20-1	TRBJ2-5	CSAPHRETQYF	TGCAGTGCTCCCCATCGGGAGACCCAGTACTTC
-	once	TRBV7-6	TRBJ2-7	CASSLVASDAYEQYF	TGTGCCAGCAGCTTAGTTGCTAGCGACGCCTACGAGCAGTACTTC
-	-	TRBV12-3/TRBV12-4	TRBJ2-5	CASSLAGVRKTQYF	TGTGCCAGCAGTTTAGCGGGGGTTAGGAAGACCCAGTACTTC
-	few	TRBV11-1	TRBJ1-4	CASSKTGNANEKLFF	TGTGCCAGCAGCAAAACAGGGAATGCTAATGAAAAACTGTTTTTT
-	few	TRBV7-9	TRBJ2-7	CASSSTGRGSEQYF	TGTGCCAGCAGCTCCACGGGAAGGGGGAGCGAGCAGTACTTC
-	few	TRBV2	TRBJ2-5	CASSESGREQTQYF	TGTGCCAGCAGTGAAAGCGGTAGGGAACAGACCCAGTACTTC
-	-	TRBV12-3/TRBV12-4	TRBJ2-2	CASTPLITGELFF	TGTGCCAGCACCCCGCTGATCACCGGGGAGCTGTTTTTT
-	few	TRBV2	TRBJ2-7	CASTVGSLSYEQYF	TGTGCCAGCACTGTCGGCAGCCTCTCCTACGAGCAGTACTTC
-	many	TRBV14	TRBJ1-4	CASSPLTGEKLFF	TGTGCCAGCAGCCCTCTCACAGGTGAAAAACTGTTTTTT
-	-	TRBV20-1	TRBJ2-5	CSARDMVSQETQYF	TGCAGTGCTAGAGACATGGTCTCCCAAGAGACCCAGTACTTC
-	few	TRBV5-5	TRBJ2-5	CASSLEGPQLQETQYF	TGTGCCAGCAGCTTGGAGGGACCACAGCTCCAAGAGACCCAGTACTTC
TRBD1	-	TRBV28	TRBJ2-7	CASSLSYRGHEQYF	TGTGCCAGCAGTTTATCCTACAGGGGGCACGAGCAGTACTTC
TRBD2	few	TRBV29-1	TRBJ2-1	CSVEWGGNEQFF	TGCAGCGTTGAATGGGGGGGCAATGAGCAGTTCTTC
TRBD1	few	TRBV12-3/TRBV12-4	TRBJ2-4	CASSSGQVGWLGNIQYF	TGTGCCAGCAGCTCCGGACAGGTGGGGTGGTTGGGAAACATTCAGTACTTC
-	few	TRBV12-3/TRBV12-4	TRBJ2-7	CASSRQGGSYEQYF	TGTGCCAGCAGTCGACAGGGAGGCTCCTACGAGCAGTACTTC
-	-	TRBV4-1	TRBJ2-2	CASAPGGANTGELFF	TGCGCCAGCGCCCCGGGGGGCGCGAACACCGGGGAGCTGTTTTTT
-	-	TRBV9	TRBJ2-6	CASSVGQAGANVLTF	TGTGCCAGCAGCGTGGGTCAGGCCGGGGCCAACGTCCTGACTTTC
TRBD2	few	TRBV10-3	TRBJ2-7	CAISESWTSGGAGEQYF	TGTGCCATCAGTGAGTCCTGGACTAGCGGGGGGGCAGGAGAGCAGTACTTC
TRBD1	-	TRBV7-6	TRBJ2-1	CASSARQGSYNEQFF	TGTGCCAGCAGCGCCCGACAGGGCTCCTACAATGAGCAGTTCTTC
-	-	TRBV7-3	TRBJ1-2	CASSLRAGNGYTF	TGTGCCAGCAGCTTACGCGCAGGGAATGGCTACACCTTC
-	-	TRBV7-9	TRBJ2-1	CASLWGGGSYNEQFF	TGTGCCAGCCTCTGGGGCGGAGGCTCCTACAATGAGCAGTTCTTC
-	-	TRBV7-9	TRBJ1-2	CASSLTATPYGYTF	TGTGCCAGCAGCTTAACGGCAACCCCTTATGGCTACACCTTC
-	-	TRBV29-1	TRBJ2-1	CSVQAGVLNEQFF	TGCAGCGTTCAGGCAGGGGTGCTCAATGAGCAGTTCTTC
-	few	TRBV12-3/TRBV12-4	TRBJ1-4	CASRSPLNEKLFF	TGTGCCAGCAGGTCGCCGCTTAATGAAAAACTGTTTTTT
TRBD1	few	TRBV20-1	TRBJ1-5	CSARTGQGSQPQHF	TGCAGTGCTAGAACAGGACAGGGTAGTCAGCCCCAGCATTTT
-	few	TRBV6-6	TRBJ1-5	CASSRQGPTAPQHF	TGTGCCAGCAGTCGCCAGGGGCCAACAGCCCCCCAGCATTTT
TRBD2	few	TRBV28	TRBJ2-3	CASSLLLAGVESTQYF	TGTGCCAGCAGTTTATTGTTAGCGGGAGTAGAGTCCACGCAGTATTTT
-	few	TRBV7-3	TRBJ2-1	CASSPGGRSSYNEQFF	TGTGCCAGCAGCCCGGGCGGTCGGAGCTCCTACAATGAGCAGTTCTTC
TRBD2	few	TRBV5-1	TRBJ2-1	CASSLDPSRLAGVYNEQFF	TGCGCCAGCAGCTTGGATCCTTCCAGACTAGCGGGGGTTTACAATGAGCAGTTCTTC
-	few	TRBV3-1	TRBJ2-7	CASSSPNRDASYEQYF	TGTGCCAGCAGCAGTCCTAACAGGGATGCCTCCTACGAGCAGTACTTC
TRBD1	-	TRBV3-1	TRBJ2-3	CASSQGVSGGGTEGQDTQYF	TGTGCCAGCAGCCAAGGGGTCTCAGGGGGCGGGACCGAGGGTCAGGATACGCAGTATTTT
TRBD1	few	TRBV20-1	TRBJ1-2	CSASYPGQGGSYGYTF	TGCAGTGCTAGTTACCCGGGACAGGGGGGAAGCTATGGCTACACCTTC
TRBD2	few	TRBV10-3	TRBJ2-5	CAIRGEGETQYF	TGTGCCATCAGGGGGGAGGGGGAGACCCAGTACTTC
TRBD1	many	TRBV7-2	TRBJ1-1	CASSFDRGGTEAFF	TGTGCCAGCAGCTTTGACAGGGGGGGGACTGAAGCTTTCTTT
-	-	TRBV24-1	TRBJ2-3	CATSDSRLQYF	TGTGCCACCAGTGATTCGCGACTCCAGTATTTT
-	once	TRBV12-3/TRBV12-4	TRBJ1-2	CASSFQAGYGYTF	TGTGCCAGCAGTTTCCAAGCGGGCTATGGCTACACCTTC
TRBD1	few	TRBV7-9	TRBJ2-1	CASSSLTGAGDEQFF	TGTGCCAGCAGCTCCCTGACAGGGGCCGGGGATGAGCAGTTCTTC
-	few	TRBV6-6	TRBJ2-7	CASSYSLARSYEQYF	TGTGCCAGCAGTTACTCGTTGGCCCGCTCCTACGAGCAGTACTTC
TRBD2	-	TRBV10-3	TRBJ2-5	CAISRTSGSQETQYF	TGTGCCATCAGCCGGACTAGCGGGAGCCAAGAGACCCAGTACTTC
TRBD2	-	TRBV7-2	TRBJ2-5	CASSLAGGPSETQYF	TGTGCCAGCAGCTTGGCGGGGGGGCCGTCAGAGACCCAGTACTTC
-	-	TRBV3-1	TRBJ1-1	CASKRIANTEAFF	TGTGCCAGCAAAAGGATCGCGAACACTGAAGCTTTCTTT
TRBD1	many	TRBV7-9	TRBJ2-5	CASSSFANRGVQETQYF	TGTGCCAGCAGCTCGTTCGCGAACAGGGGAGTACAGGAGACCCAGTACTTC
-	-	TRBV10-3	TRBJ2-7	CAISELVVKGFEQYF	TGTGCCATCAGTGAGCTAGTGGTTAAAGGGTTCGAGCAGTACTTC